Listed here are 15 T cell receptor beta chains from one sample, sequenced in a study of cytomegalovirus exposure and HLA in healthy donors. Sequenced by immunoSEQ multiplex PCR; TCRdb stores in-frame clones only, minus some. The sample records 200,000 to 250,000 clones, over 80% being singletons. The source material was PBMCs. The receptors derive from a woman aged 30 to 39 in good health and CMV-seropositive.

This rearrangement joins TRBV30 to TRBJ1-1; D is possibly TRBD1 (6 bases). CDR1 and CDR2 from the germline V gene are GTSNPN and SVGIG (reference sequence). CDR3 length: 14 amino acids. Trimming took 4 bases from V and 3 from J, leaving 15 bases between them. The CDR3 region is CAWTTGNGDTEAFF. As DNA, the CDR3 is TGTGCCTGGACCACAGGGAACGGGGACACTGAAGCTTTCTTT.

The chain recombines TRBV5-1 with TRBJ2-1; tentative D call: TRBD1 (5 bases). The CDR3 totals 13 residues. Germline-derived CDR1 and CDR2 are SGHRS and YFSETQ. V dropped 0 bases and J dropped 4 bases, with 5 bases sitting between them. The CDR3 reads CASSLGQYNEQFF. As DNA, the CDR3 is TGCGCCAGCAGCTTGGGACAGTACAATGAGCAGTTCTTC.

This clone came up a few times. V usage is TRBV30 and J usage is TRBJ2-1; TRBD2 matches 8 bases. The CDR3 totals 15 residues. Germline CDR1 GTSNPN, CDR2 SVGIG (reference sequence). J lost 1 base, V lost 5 bases, and 7 bases had no gene match. The CDR3 here is CAWRLAGLSYNEQFF. The CDR3 DNA reads as TGTGCCTGGCGATTAGCGGGACTTTCCTACAATGAGCAGTTCTTC.

The table lists this clone with a few counts. The rearrangement links TRBV27 to TRBJ2-2, with D perhaps TRBD1 (6 bases). Looked up from germline, CDR1 is MNHEY and CDR2 is SMNVEV (reference sequence). V gave up 5 bases and J gave up 3 bases, with 13 bases separating them. There are 15 residues in the CDR3. The CDR3 DNA sequence: TGTGCCAGCAGTCATCAGGGGTACGACACCGGGGAGCTGTTTTTT. It yields the protein CASSHQGYDTGELFF.

This clone has a single count. The V gene is TRBV10-3, the J gene TRBJ1-1; no definite D call. The CDR3 has 13 amino acids. The V gene lost 5 bases and the J gene lost 8 bases, with 15 bases spanning the gap. Per the germline V gene, CDR1 is ENHRY and CDR2 is SYGVKD. The CDR3 nucleotides read TGTGCCATCAGTCCACGGGAGTTTAAAGAAGCTTTCTTT. Its translation is CAISPREFKEAFF.

This chain connects TRBV30 to TRBJ2-7; maybe TRBD1 (6 bases). The ends were cut back, 5 bases at V and 1 base at J, with 15 bases in the middle. This CDR3 has 14 amino acids. Germline V lookup: CDR1 GTSNPN, CDR2 SVGIG (reference sequence). The CDR3 nucleotides are TGTGCCTGGGGGAGACAGGTTAGGTCCTACGAGCAGTACTTC. It is translated as CAWGRQVRSYEQYF.

The chain carries TRBV4-1 and TRBJ2-1; D ambiguous. The CDR3 consists of 15 residues. Trimming pared 4 bases from V and 0 bases from J, leaving 10 bases between. Germline V lookup: CDR1 MGHRA, CDR2 YSYEKL. This CDR3 is CASSPSERSYNEQFF. In DNA, the CDR3 is TGCGCCAGCAGCCCCAGCGAGCGCTCCTACAATGAGCAGTTCTTC.

V is TRBV28 and J is TRBJ1-5; D remains unclear. Germline loops: CDR1 MDHEN, CDR2 SYDVKM. The CDR3 consists of 12 residues. V lost 5 bases and J lost 9, with 11 bases in between. In DNA, the CDR3 is TGTGCCAGCAGTCCACCTAAAAGGCCCCAGCATTTT. It specifies CASSPPKRPQHF.

V usage is TRBV5-1 and J usage is TRBJ1-2; D might be TRBD1 (5 bases). Germline CDR1 SGHRS, CDR2 YFSETQ. The V end was cut by 4 bases, the J end by 8 bases, with 18 bases between. The CDR3 runs to 14 residues. Here the CDR3 reads CASSRHLRGDGYTF. The CDR3 DNA reads as TGCGCCAGCAGCCGGCACTTAAGGGGTGACGGCTACACCTTC.

The chain recombines TRBV2 with TRBJ2-1, with TRBD2 as a possible D gene (5 bases). The V gene lost 2 bases and the J gene lost 9 bases, with 14 bases spanning the gap. The length of the CDR3 is 14 residues. CDR1 and CDR2 (germline): SNHLY, FYNNEI. CDR3 sequence: CASSESPDSGEQFF. The CDR3 nucleotides read TGTGCCAGCAGTGAAAGTCCGGACTCGGGTGAGCAGTTCTTC.

This rearrangement joins TRBV6-6 to TRBJ2-3; the match to TRBD2 covers 9 bases. The CDR3 is 15 residues long. Germline trimming cut 2 bases from V and 3 bases from J; bases unmatched to any gene: 3. Germline loops: CDR1 MNHNY, CDR2 SVGAGI (reference sequence). The CDR3 loop is CASSYSSGRTDTQYF. CDR3 bases: TGTGCCAGCAGTTACAGCAGCGGGAGGACAGATACGCAGTATTTT.

The chain recombines TRBV9 with TRBJ2-7, with 8 bases fitting TRBD2. The V and J ends lost 9 bases and 0 bases, in that order; junction bases with no gene match: 11. The CDR3 covers 15 residues. Germline V lookup: CDR1 SGDLS, CDR2 YYNGEE. Here the CDR3 DNA reads TGTGCCACCCCTACCGGGGGGGACCCCTCCTACGAGCAGTACTTC. It codes for CATPTGGDPSYEQYF.

This chain links TRBV30 with TRBJ2-1; TRBD2 matches 11 bases. The CDR3 runs 14 residues. The V gene end was trimmed by 3 bases and the J gene end by 7 bases; junction bases not matched to a gene: 5. Germline V gene data show CDR1 as GTSNPN and CDR2 as SVGIG (reference sequence). The CDR3 coding sequence is TGTGCCTGGAGACTAGCGGGAGTATCTAATGAGCAGTTCTTC. It codes for CAWRLAGVSNEQFF.

Only a few counts were recorded for this clone. The chain recombines TRBV6-1 with TRBJ2-7; 7 bases agree with TRBD2. CDR1 is MNHNS, CDR2 SASEGT, per germline. With 7 bases clipped from V and 8 bases from J, the junction kept 11 bases outside the gene matches. This CDR3 comprises 13 residues. The CDR3 here is CASNMGGVPQQYF. Here the CDR3 DNA reads TGTGCCAGCAATATGGGGGGGGTACCTCAGCAGTACTTC.

The count of this clone is one. The chain is built from TRBV5-5 and TRBJ2-7, with D possibly being TRBD1 (7 bases). From germline, CDR1 is SGHKS and CDR2 YYEKEE (reference sequence). V was clipped by 1 base and J by 3 bases, with 14 bases between them. This CDR3 is built from 15 residues. In nucleotides, the CDR3 is TGTGCCAGCAGCTTGTCTCCAGGGGGGTACTACGAGCAGTACTTC. It translates to CASSLSPGGYYEQYF.